These T cell receptor beta chains were read from a single sample in a study of blood T cell repertoires in COVID-19. Sequencing was performed with immunoSEQ multiplex PCR; in TCRdb, only in-frame clones are kept and a portion is missing. The sample yields about 14,000 clones, around 78% seen once. Sequenced material: peripheral blood. The receptors were gathered from a man in his 70s with acute or convalescent COVID-19. The conserved cysteine and the conserved F or W are not part of the CDR3 here. Fields, in order: V gene, J gene, CDR3 length, D gene, CDR3 protein. D genes are given only for firm matches.

v_gene: TRBV11-3
j_gene: TRBJ2-7
len: 10
d_gene: TRBD1
CDR3aa: ASSQTGAEQY

v_gene: TRBV15
j_gene: TRBJ1-6
len: 12
d_gene: NA
CDR3aa: ATSRGTIDSPLH

v_gene: TRBV28
j_gene: TRBJ2-3
len: 14
d_gene: TRBD2
CDR3aa: ASSSTSGRSTDTQY

v_gene: TRBV9
j_gene: TRBJ2-7
len: 12
d_gene: NA
CDR3aa: ASSVDVGGYEQY

v_gene: TRBV5-1
j_gene: TRBJ2-5
len: 13
d_gene: TRBD1
CDR3aa: ASSLTGGNQETQY

v_gene: TRBV6-2/TRBV6-3
j_gene: TRBJ2-1
len: 13
d_gene: TRBD1
CDR3aa: ASSSGQGGLNEQF

v_gene: TRBV11-3
j_gene: TRBJ2-2
len: 13
d_gene: NA
CDR3aa: ASSLGQANTGELF

v_gene: TRBV5-4
j_gene: TRBJ1-3
len: 10
d_gene: NA
CDR3aa: AQPESGNTIY

v_gene: TRBV7-8
j_gene: TRBJ2-2
len: 12
d_gene: TRBD2
CDR3aa: ASSQGLATGELF

v_gene: TRBV7-2
j_gene: TRBJ2-3
len: 13
d_gene: NA
CDR3aa: ASSFRGALADTQY

v_gene: TRBV3-1/TRBV3-2
j_gene: TRBJ2-1
len: 14
d_gene: TRBD2
CDR3aa: ASSQGLAGVKNEQF

v_gene: TRBV30
j_gene: TRBJ1-1
len: 15
d_gene: TRBD1
CDR3aa: AWKVLTPGTANTEAF

v_gene: TRBV19
j_gene: TRBJ2-5
len: 14
d_gene: TRBD2
CDR3aa: ASSIVRAGGQETQY

v_gene: TRBV5-1
j_gene: TRBJ1-2
len: 11
d_gene: NA
CDR3aa: ASSLDGDYGYT

v_gene: TRBV19
j_gene: TRBJ1-2
len: 14
d_gene: TRBD1
CDR3aa: ASSISLAGGIYGYT

v_gene: TRBV29-1
j_gene: TRBJ1-2
len: 9
d_gene: TRBD1
CDR3aa: SDRQGDGYT

v_gene: TRBV15
j_gene: TRBJ2-5
len: 14
d_gene: TRBD1
CDR3aa: ATSRPGQGGQETQY